This record concerns one T cell receptor (beta chain) sequence. Its antigen remains undetermined. No clone much larger than this one lies a single base away; base qualities are absent. To sequence the TCRbeta CDR3 region, genomic DNA was isolated from the sorted cells. The immunoSEQ Assay was used for sequencing of TCRbeta CDR3 regions. TCRdb's version of the immuneACCESS table is confined to in-frame rearrangements and falls short of the full clone set. An unresolved V gene accounts for under half of the shortfall where checked; the remainder is of unknown origin. Here the sample has 35,000 to 50,000 clones; 88% occur a single time. The top ten clones comprise approximately 13% of the sample. The trial excluded patients who had a history of autoimmune disease or were on systemic immunosuppression. Peripheral blood for TCR sequencing was drawn from every dose cohort at baseline, at cycle 4 day 1 and at cycle 7 day 1. The samples were drawn from a first-in-human, open-label, multicenter phase I dose-escalation trial of ivuxolimab. Adults with locally advanced or metastatic head and neck squamous cell, hepatocellular, melanoma or renal cell carcinoma were enrolled in the trial. Before TCR sequencing, CD4+ and CD8+ T cells were separately sorted from peripheral blood.

This entry is derived from a study of OX40 agonist ivuxolimab in advanced cancers. Background on the whole study: Ivuxolimab was a fully human IgG2 agonistic monoclonal antibody targeting the costimulatory receptor OX40 (CD134). Of the approximately 53 patients in dose escalation, about 20 had hepatocellular carcinoma, about 15 had melanoma, 9 had renal cell carcinoma and 9 had head and neck cancer. Prior anti-PD-1, anti-PD-L1 or anti-CTLA-4 therapy was permitted, and checkpoint inhibitors had been received by about 37% of dose-escalation patients. The paper describes the monotherapy dose-escalation part (N = 52 patients) of the phase I trial of ivuxolimab. Intravenous ivuxolimab was administered to patients every 2 weeks at six dose levels: 0.01, 0.1, 0.3, 1.5, 3 and 10 mg/kg. In the dose-escalation cohort, around 80% of patients were male, and the mean age was roughly 60 years with a range of roughly 20 to 80. Three dose-escalation patients achieved partial responses, one with hepatocellular carcinoma and two with cutaneous melanoma. The point of sequencing TCRbeta in the periphery was to test whether ivuxolimab changed TCR sequence diversity and drove clonal T-cell expansion.

Study-level results and caveats: After ivuxolimab, expanded clones were on average more numerous among CD8+ T cells than among CD4+ T cells. Low levels of normalized T-cell clonal expansion were also shown by some nonresponding patients. Partial responders in the 0.1-3.0 mg/kg groups had among the lowest normalized peripheral clonal expansion, especially among CD8+ T cells. Clonal expansion of both CD4+ and CD8+ blood T cells was observed from baseline to week 6 at doses 0.1 to 3.0 mg/kg. Antigen specificity was not determined for the clonally expanded peripheral T cells.

Material: CD4+ or CD8+ T cells sorted from blood, obtained in a trial of the OX40 agonist ivuxolimab. This receptor was identified in an adult with an advanced solid tumor such as melanoma, head and neck, liver or kidney cancer.

The nucleotide sequence reads as follows: TGTGCCAGCAGCTACGCTTCCGCCGGGGAGCTGTTTTTT. Its coded protein is CASSYASAGELFF. The chain is made from TRBV11-2 and TRBJ2-2; no D gene is confidently identified. The cysteine opens and the phenylalanine closes a CDR3 of 13 amino acids. CDR3 DNA is the only sequence kept; it has 39 bases, read in frame from the first base. For CDR1 and CDR2, the germline V gene lists SGHAT and FQNNGV. The junction carries 9 bases between V and J, which are trimmed by 4 bases and 6 bases respectively.